This entry describes one TCR beta chain. The source of the sample is a study of OX40 agonist ivuxolimab in advanced cancers. Sequencing used immunoSEQ multiplex PCR; TCRdb keeps in-frame clones, though not all of them. The sample yields 45,000 to 65,000 clones, 75% to 90% seen once. The CDR3 sequence is 15 residues long. From germline, CDR1 is SGHDT and CDR2 YYEEEE. Trimming removed 4 bases at V and 5 bases at J, with 16 bases between. The receptor was isolated from an adult with an advanced solid tumor such as melanoma, head and neck, liver or kidney cancer. This chain connects TRBV5-6 to TRBJ2-4; D could derive from TRBD1 or TRBD2 (6 bases each). The source material was CD4+ or CD8+ T cells sorted from blood, sampled in a trial of the OX40 agonist ivuxolimab. CDR3: CASSVTGEGENIQYF. The CDR3 nucleotides are TGTGCCAGCAGCGTTACGGGAGAGGGGGAAAACATTCAGTACTTC.